This T cell receptor beta chain was recovered during a study of spatial heterogeneity in lung cancer. Study observations and caveats: Tracking of tumor mutation counts was seen in expanded intratumoral alpha and beta TCR counts.

Time point described: sample taken at primary tumor resection. Donors were roughly 72 untreated early-stage non-small cell lung cancer patients. The study sequenced unsorted whole RNA from tumor, nontumor lung or frozen PBMC. This clonotype has ten or more counts. Antigen specificity is unknown. TCRdb fed the 5' RACE reads into MiXCR, producing one record per CDR3 protein. Of about 5,000 distinct CDR3 sequences listed, around 13% are singletons. The sequenced sample was lung tumor tissue, obtained at surgery. The receptor comes from a female donor with early-stage non-small cell lung cancer.

The CDR3 reads CASSPNRGVASYEQYF. In nucleotides, the CDR3 is TGTGCCAGCAGCCCTAACCGGGGCGTTGCCTCCTACGAGCAGTACTTC. This chain connects TRBV7-9 to TRBJ2-7; D tentatively reads TRBD1 or TRBD2 (5 bases each). The CDR3 consists of 16 residues. Germline V lookup: CDR1 SEHNR, CDR2 FQNEAQ (reference sequence). Trimming left V 5 bases short and J 0 bases short, with 17 bases between.